Given below is one TCR beta chain in context. Clones were read by immunoSEQ multiplex PCR, and TCRdb kept only the in-frame ones, dropping some. The repertoire has some 62,000 clones, 60% to 80% of them found once; the top ten carry approximately 4.5%. The data were obtained in a study of radiotherapy plus CTLA-4 blockade in lung cancer. Treatment of patients with chemo-refractory metastatic non-small-cell lung cancer consisted of focal radiation plus CTLA-4 blockade with ipilimumab. Germline-derived CDR1 and CDR2 are SGHVS and FQNEAQ. This CDR3 spans 16 amino acids. V was pared by 7 bases and J by 0 bases, with 16 bases between.

The sample here was peripheral blood, taken from a patient treated with radiotherapy plus ipilimumab. The chain recombines TRBV7-8 with TRBJ1-5; D call uncertain. The receptor was isolated from a human donor with non-small cell lung cancer who had a complete response to radiotherapy plus ipilimumab. The DNA for the CDR3 is TGTGCCAGCACCCTGGGGTCTCCACTTAGCAATCAGCCCCAGCATTTT. Protein: CASTLGSPLSNQPQHF.